The 15 T cell receptor beta chains listed next were all sequenced from one sample in a study of shared clonotypes between healthy human individuals. Clones were sequenced by immunoSEQ multiplex PCR, and TCRdb holds only the in-frame ones, with some missing. The repertoire holds 520,000 or so clones, with 70% to 80% as singletons. Sequencing was done on a sample of PBMCs. These receptors were collected from a woman aged 40 to 50 in good health. Some clones in this sample may be carry-over from other donors' samples.

This chain joins TRBV25-1 and TRBJ1-1; 8 bases align to TRBD1. Losses at the gene ends were 1 base for V and 5 bases for J; bases not matched to a gene: 6. The germline V gene encodes CDR1 MGHDK and CDR2 SYGVNS. The CDR3 is 15 residues long. The CDR3 here is CASSEFRGLGTEAFF. The CDR3 nucleotides read TGTGCCAGCAGTGAATTCAGGGGGCTAGGGACTGAAGCTTTCTTT.

This chain links TRBV19 with TRBJ1-1; the D gene is possibly TRBD1 (5 bases). V dropped 6 bases and J dropped 11 bases, with 28 bases sitting between them. The CDR3 length is 16 residues. Germline loops: CDR1 LNHDA, CDR2 SQIVND (reference sequence). Here the CDR3 reads CASSLPPSGNRLIAFF. CDR3 in DNA: TGTGCCAGTAGCCTACCCCCCTCAGGGAATCGCTTGATTGCTTTCTTT.

This rearrangement joins TRBV15 to TRBJ2-5; 7 nucleotides line up with TRBD1. The V and J ends lost 0 bases and 7 bases, in that order; junction bases with no gene match: 14. CDR3 length equals 17 residues. Germline V gene data show CDR1 as LNHNV and CDR2 as YYDKDF (reference sequence). This chain's CDR3 is CATSRDLRTGRFGTQYF. In nucleotides, the CDR3 is TGTGCCACCAGCAGAGACCTTAGGACAGGACGTTTCGGGACCCAGTACTTC.

This rearrangement joins TRBV5-6 to TRBJ2-7, with TRBD2 matching over 7 bases. CDR3 length: 15 residues. The V gene end was trimmed by 0 bases and the J gene end by 3 bases; junction bases not matched to a gene: 6. Per germline, CDR1 SGHDT and CDR2 YYEEEE. CDR3 in DNA: TGTGCCAGCAGCTTGGATAGGCGGGAGAGCTACGAGCAGTACTTC. This sequence encodes CASSLDRRESYEQYF.

The rearrangement uses TRBV30 and TRBJ2-5; possible D gene TRBD2, 7 bases. This CDR3 has 15 amino acids. The germline V and J ends were trimmed by 4 bases and 4 bases, with 19 bases remaining between them. Germline values: CDR1 GTSNPN, CDR2 SVGIG (reference sequence). CDR3 in DNA: TGTGCCTGGAAGTTGCCTCTAGGGGGGGCAGAGACCCAGTACTTC. Translating gives CAWKLPLGGAETQYF.

Concerning this clone itself: The junction and the germline gene differ at one end; a read error may be behind it. The rearrangement links TRBV7-7 to TRBJ2-1; 8 positions agree with TRBD1. Germline values: CDR1 SSHAT, CDR2 FNYEAQ (reference sequence). The CDR3 is made up of 13 amino acids. CDR3 sequence: CASSQDRVDEQFF. The CDR3 bases are TGTGCTAGCAGCCAGGACAGGGTGGATGAGCAGTTCTTC.

The CDR3 DNA reads as TGTGCCAGCAGTTTGGGGGGACAGGGGGTTCTGAACTATGGCTACACCTTC. This encodes CASSLGGQGVLNYGYTF. The chain recombines TRBV28 with TRBJ1-2; TRBD1 agrees at 11 bases. Per germline, CDR1 MDHEN and CDR2 SYDVKM. The V and J ends lost 3 bases and 2 bases, in that order; junction bases with no gene match: 8. This CDR3 comprises 17 residues.

This clone has only a few counts. V usage is TRBV5-1 and J usage is TRBJ2-2, with 11 positions matching TRBD2. Germline lookup yields CDR1 SGHRS and CDR2 YFSETQ. The CDR3 is made up of 18 amino acids. The V and J ends lost 4 bases and 5 bases, in that order; junction bases with no gene match: 13. DNA of the CDR3: TGCGCCAGCAGCCGGGACGGTAGCGGGAGGGTCGATACCGGGGAGCTGTTTTTT. Amino acid sequence: CASSRDGSGRVDTGELFF.

The rearrangement joins TRBV5-1 to TRBJ2-5; 9 positions match TRBD1. Germline V gives CDR1 SGHRS, CDR2 YFSETQ. V lost 3 bases, J lost 4 bases, and 10 bases stayed unmatched. This CDR3 region has 16 residues. CDR3: CASSSTTGGIGETQYF. Here the CDR3 DNA reads TGCGCCAGCAGCTCGACGACAGGGGGGATAGGAGAGACCCAGTACTTC.

There are a few counts of this clone. The chain joins TRBV30 to TRBJ2-1, with a weak D call TRBD2 (6 bases). Germline V CDR1 and CDR2: GTSNPN, SVGIG (reference sequence). Trimming removed 1 base from V and 4 bases from J, with 11 bases in between. This CDR3 has 14 residues. The CDR3 region has the DNA TGTGCCTGGAGTGCGGCTAGCGTATACAATGAGCAGTTCTTC. Protein: CAWSAASVYNEQFF.

This clone is a singleton in its sample. The chain is built from TRBV27 and TRBJ2-3; no reliable D call. V was trimmed by 8 bases and J by 2 bases, leaving 5 bases between them. This CDR3 contains 11 residues. Germline V gene sequence: CDR1 MNHEY, CDR2 SMNVEV (reference sequence). The CDR3 loop reads CASGYTDTQYF. In DNA form, the CDR3 reads TGTGCCAGCGGATACACAGATACGCAGTATTTT.

The rearrangement joins TRBV28 to TRBJ2-5; D could derive from TRBD1 or TRBD2 (5 bases each). The V end lost 6 bases, the J end lost 3 bases, and 17 bases lay between the germline ends. This CDR3 spans 15 amino acids. Germline loops: CDR1 MDHEN, CDR2 SYDVKM. The CDR3, as DNA: TGTGCCAGCAGGAAGGTTTTGGGGCGGGAAGAGACCCAGTACTTC. It is translated as CASRKVLGREETQYF.

The chain recombines TRBV7-2 with TRBJ2-2; 7 bases are a match to TRBD2. The V segment lost 1 base and the J segment 5 bases; nucleotides outside the gene matches: 13. This CDR3 region has 18 residues. The germline gives CDR1 SGHTA, CDR2 FQGNSA. CDR3 nucleotide sequence: TGTGCCAGCAGCTTAGGCCCCTTTGGGGGGAGGGTAACCGGGGAGCTGTTTTTT. Its protein product is CASSLGPFGGRVTGELFF.

This sequence joins TRBV5-1 and TRBJ2-7; D possibly uses TRBD1 or TRBD2 (5 bases each). The V and J ends lost 1 base and 6 bases respectively, with 14 bases between them. Germline values: CDR1 SGHRS, CDR2 YFSETQ. The CDR3 sequence is 14 residues long. The CDR3 here is CASSLRDPGSEQYF. The CDR3 region has the DNA TGCGCCAGCAGCTTGAGGGACCCCGGATCCGAGCAGTACTTC.

V usage is TRBV28 and J usage is TRBJ2-3; 8 nucleotides align to TRBD2. Germline assignment: CDR1 MDHEN and CDR2 SYDVKM. Unmatched junction bases numbered 1, after V lost 4 bases and J lost 1 base. CDR3 length: 14 amino acids. This CDR3 is CASSSTSGTDTQYF. Here the CDR3 DNA reads TGTGCCAGCAGTTCGACTAGCGGCACAGATACGCAGTATTTT.